Reported below is one TCR beta chain. What it binds is not known. The junction had 10 bases not matched to a gene; V was cut back by 10 bases and J by 8 bases. Germline values: CDR1 SNHLY, CDR2 FYNNEI. CDR3 length: 13 residues. These data come from a study of shared clonotypes between healthy human individuals. General observations from the study: Read depth was anticipated to influence clonotype sharing among donors.

Adult donors, all healthy and HIV-negative, had no recent acute infections or vaccinations. The run depth of the assay was deep. The method was immunoSEQ multiplex PCR; TCRdb's version includes in-frame clones alone and lacks a portion of them. The repertoire holds about 510,000 clones, with about four fifths as singletons. This chain joins TRBV2 and TRBJ1-4; 7 positions agree with TRBD1. This receptor was taken from a woman in her thirties or forties in good health. Some clones in this sample may be carry-over from other donors' samples. The sequencing sample was made of PBMCs. CDR3 nucleotide sequence: TGTGCCACCCAGGGGGGTTTTGGAGAAAAACTGTTTTTT. This gives the protein CATQGGFGEKLFF.